The rows below give T cell receptor beta chains drawn from one sample of a study of T cell responses to AZD1222 COVID-19 vaccine. Data came from immunoSEQ multiplex PCR; TCRdb stores just in-frame clones and leaves some out. The table includes about 150,000 clones, roughly 91% detected once. The sample was peripheral blood, taken 28 days after the second AZD1222 dose. These receptors all stem from an adult who received the AZD1222 COVID-19 vaccine. The CDR3 runs from the conserved cysteine through the conserved F or W. D genes are given only for firm matches. Size values are once, few and many counts, or a class for expanded clones, and some rows have none.

TRBV30	-	-	12	TRBJ2-7	TGTGCCTGGAGCGACAGCTCCTACGAGCAGTACTTC	CAWSDSSYEQYF
TRBV3-1/TRBV3-2	-	-	15	TRBJ2-7	TGTGCCAGCAGCCAAATAGGGGAGCCTACCTACGAGCAGTACTTC	CASSQIGEPTYEQYF
TRBV27	once	TRBD1	14	TRBJ2-7	TGTGCCAGCAGCCGGGACAGGGTTAGGTACGAGCAGTACTTC	CASSRDRVRYEQYF
TRBV29-1	-	TRBD1	11	TRBJ1-2	TGCAGCGTTGCGACAGGGTATGGCTACACCTTC	CSVATGYGYTF
TRBV7-6	-	-	15	TRBJ1-1	TGTGCCAGCAGCTTAGGGCAGATAATGGTCACTGAAGCTTTCTTT	CASSLGQIMVTEAFF
TRBV7-9	once	-	15	TRBJ2-1	TGTGCCAGCAGCTTACTTGCGGGGTCTAGCAATGAGCAGTTCTTC	CASSLLAGSSNEQFF
TRBV13	-	-	12	TRBJ2-3	TGTGCCAGCAGCCCCACCTCAGATACGCAGTATTTT	CASSPTSDTQYF
TRBV7-3	once	TRBD2	15	TRBJ2-1	TGTGCCAGCAGCCCTAGCGGGGGGCCGAACAATGAGCAGTTCTTC	CASSPSGGPNNEQFF
TRBV4-1	-	TRBD2	17	TRBJ2-7	TGCGCCAGCAGCCAACGACTAGCGGGGGGGCAGGAGTACGAGCAGTACTTC	CASSQRLAGGQEYEQYF
TRBV30	-	-	16	TRBJ1-3	TGTGCCTGGTCGGGACTCATAGCGGGCTCTGGAAACACCATATATTTT	CAWSGLIAGSGNTIYF
TRBV19	-	-	13	TRBJ2-7	TGTGCCAGTAGTATAGGTGTTTTCTACGAGCAGTACTTC	CASSIGVFYEQYF